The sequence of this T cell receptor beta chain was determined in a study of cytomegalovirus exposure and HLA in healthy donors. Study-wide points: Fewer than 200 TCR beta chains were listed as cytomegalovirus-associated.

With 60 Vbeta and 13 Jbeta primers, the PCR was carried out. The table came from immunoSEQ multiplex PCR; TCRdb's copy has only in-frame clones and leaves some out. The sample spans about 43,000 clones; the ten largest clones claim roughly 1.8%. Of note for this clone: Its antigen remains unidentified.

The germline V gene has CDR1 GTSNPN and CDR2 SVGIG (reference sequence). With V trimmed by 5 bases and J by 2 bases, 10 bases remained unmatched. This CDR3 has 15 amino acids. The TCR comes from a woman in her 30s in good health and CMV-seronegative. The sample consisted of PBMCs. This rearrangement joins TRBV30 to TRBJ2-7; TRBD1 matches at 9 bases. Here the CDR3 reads CAWYYPGQGAYEQYF. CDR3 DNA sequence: TGTGCCTGGTACTATCCGGGACAGGGAGCCTACGAGCAGTACTTC. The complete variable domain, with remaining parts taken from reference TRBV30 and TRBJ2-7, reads SQTIHQWPATLVQPVGSPLSLECTVEGTSNPNLYWYRQAAGRGLQLLFYSVGIGQISSEVPQNLSASRPQDRQFILSSKKLLLSDSGFYLCAWYYPGQGAYEQYFGPGTRLTVT.